Sequencing of this T cell receptor (beta chain) was carried out in a study of T-cell reconstitution after alpha-beta-depleted transplantation in children. Germline loops: CDR1 SGHVS, CDR2 FQNEAQ. Trimming took 1 base from V and 3 from J; bases not matched to a gene: 4. CDR3 length equals 18 residues. Preparing the TCRbeta library involved the use of unique molecular identifiers. TCRdb redid the calling of the PCR reads with MiXCR, one entry per CDR3 protein. The sample has a few hundred thousand distinct CDR3 sequences, around 25% seen once; the top ten hold about a tenth. Comment on this clonotype: The target antigen is unknown.

Study conclusions and caveats: At the one-year point after transplant, T-cell counts and TCRbeta diversity were found to come mostly from T cells that had been newly produced.

This clonotype was obtained from a male patient between 10 and 17 years old who had a stem cell transplant for acute lymphoblastic leukemia, so the T cells may come from the graft donor. Here the sequenced sample was PBMCs, mostly from graft donor cells, taken 180 days after TCRalphabeta/CD19-depleted stem cell transplant. The chain has TRBV7-8 and TRBJ2-2; 14 bases map to TRBD2. The CDR3 loop is CASSLGLAGGQDTGELFF. The CDR3 DNA follows: TGTGCCAGCAGCTTAGGACTAGCGGGAGGGCAAGACACCGGGGAGCTGTTTTTT.